This TCR beta chain was found in a study of cytotoxic CD8 clonotypes in ibrutinib-treated CLL. CDR1 is SNHLY and CDR2 is FYNNEI in the germline V gene. V was clipped by 5 bases and J by 7 bases, with 9 bases between them. The CDR3 contains 11 residues. The protocol was immunoSEQ multiplex PCR, while the TCRdb copy is restricted to in-frame clones and leaves out a portion. Found here are about 43,000 clones, 69% of them singletons; the top ten hold more than 10%. Sequencing was performed on PBMCs, taken after 12 months of ibrutinib treatment. The chain recombines TRBV2 with TRBJ2-7, with a tentative D call TRBD1 (6 bases). The origin of this receptor is a human donor with chronic lymphocytic leukemia. The CDR3 DNA is TGTGCCAGCAGTACCGGACAGGAGCAGTACTTC. The encoded protein is CASSTGQEQYF.